The 29 T cell receptor beta chains reported below all come from one sample, sequenced in a study of cytomegalovirus exposure and HLA in healthy donors. Both 60 Vbeta primers and 13 Jbeta primers went into the PCR. Measured with immunoSEQ multiplex PCR; TCRdb has only the in-frame clones, and not every one. The data hold over 90,000 clones, with about four fifths observed a single time. The sequencing input was PBMCs. The receptors come from a man aged 40-49 years in good health and CMV-seropositive.

V and J are TRBV28 and TRBJ1-5; 10 bases line up with TRBD1. Germline CDR1 MDHEN, CDR2 SYDVKM. V trimming: 8 bases; J trimming: 5 bases; junction bases outside the gene matches: 18. The CDR3 length is 18 residues. The CDR3 protein is CASSPTPGTGAFYQPQHF. CDR3 in DNA: TGTGCCAGCTCCCCCACCCCGGGGACAGGGGCGTTCTATCAGCCCCAGCATTTT.

The rearrangement links TRBV15 to TRBJ2-3; maybe TRBD2 (7 bases). Germline values: CDR1 LNHNV, CDR2 YYDKDF (reference sequence). V shed 3 bases and J shed 4 bases, with 11 bases lying between them. This CDR3 comprises 14 residues. The CDR3 is CATSSGGQADTQYF. In nucleotides, the CDR3 is TGTGCCACCAGCAGCGGGGGGCAGGCAGATACGCAGTATTTT.

The J gene is TRBJ1-2, the V gene TRBV20-1, with 7 bases that match TRBD1. Germline CDR1 DFQATT, CDR2 SNEGSKA (reference sequence). The CDR3 totals 9 residues. The CDR3 DNA reads TGCAGGGGGACAGTTGGCTACACCTTC. It specifies CRGTVGYTF.

This clone has just one count. The rearrangement uses TRBV19 and TRBJ1-5; 10 nucleotides align to TRBD1. Unmatched junction bases numbered 8, after V lost 9 bases and J lost 6 bases. Per germline, CDR1 LNHDA and CDR2 SQIVND (reference sequence). The CDR3 spans 14 residues. In nucleotides, the CDR3 is TGTGCCAGCAAAGGGACAGGGGAAGGTCAGCCCCAGCATTTT. This sequence encodes CASKGTGEGQPQHF.

The gene calls are TRBV18 and TRBJ2-7; TRBD2 aligns across 12 bases. Germline V CDR1 and CDR2: KGHSH, LQKENI. The CDR3 is 15 residues long. Trimming removed 3 bases from V and 5 bases from J; junction bases left unmatched: 5. The CDR3 coding sequence is TGTGCCAGCTCACCGACTAGCGGGAGTGTCGACGAGCAGTACTTC. Residues: CASSPTSGSVDEQYF.

The V call is TRBV28, the J call TRBJ1-5, with D possibly TRBD1 on 6 matching bases. Looked up from germline, CDR1 is MDHEN and CDR2 is SYDVKM. The CDR3 contains 15 residues. The ends were cut back, 2 bases at V and 0 bases at J, with 8 bases in the middle. The CDR3 is CASSLRGSSNQPQHF. The CDR3 coding sequence is TGTGCCAGCAGTTTAAGGGGGTCTAGCAATCAGCCCCAGCATTTT.

The chain joins TRBV2 to TRBJ2-1; 8 bases line up with TRBD2. The CDR3 runs 16 residues. CDR1 and CDR2 (germline): SNHLY, FYNNEI. Germline trimming cut 6 bases from V and 4 bases from J; bases unmatched to any gene: 11. The CDR3 loop reads CASRGTGGPGYNEQFF. In DNA form, the CDR3 reads TGTGCCAGCAGAGGGACGGGAGGGCCAGGTTACAATGAGCAGTTCTTC.

The V gene is TRBV28, the J gene TRBJ1-2; 8 positions agree with TRBD1. Per germline, CDR1 MDHEN and CDR2 SYDVKM. V lost 4 bases, J lost 8 bases, and 12 bases stayed unmatched. The CDR3 is 15 amino acids. CDR3 coding DNA: TGTGCCAGCAGTTCTCCGACAGGGGCTCCGGGGGGCTACACCTTC. It encodes CASSSPTGAPGGYTF.

This clone is a singleton in its sample. This rearrangement joins TRBV28 to TRBJ1-2; D ambiguous. The CDR3 loop spans 11 amino acids. The germline V gene has CDR1 MDHEN and CDR2 SYDVKM. Trimming removed 6 bases at V and 8 bases at J, with 10 bases between. CDR3 residues: CASRTSGGYTF. The CDR3 nucleotides read TGTGCCAGCAGGACCTCGGGGGGCTACACCTTC.

This rearrangement joins TRBV6-1 to TRBJ1-5; 10 nucleotides align to TRBD1. The J segment lost 4 bases and the V segment lost 7 bases, leaving 7 bases of the junction unmatched. The CDR3 is made up of 15 amino acids. The germline V gene encodes CDR1 MNHNS and CDR2 SASEGT. CDR3 sequence reads: CASITGTGANQPQHF. As DNA, the CDR3 is TGTGCCAGCATCACCGGGACAGGGGCAAATCAGCCCCAGCATTTT.

The rearrangement uses TRBV25-1 and TRBJ1-1; tentatively, D is TRBD1 (5 bases). Germline CDR1 and CDR2: MGHDK and SYGVNS. V lost 3 bases, J lost 4 bases, and 12 bases lay in between. CDR3 length: 14 residues. The DNA of the CDR3 is TGTGCCAGCAGTGATAAGGGGATGGCCACTGAAGCTTTCTTT. It yields the protein CASSDKGMATEAFF.

The chain carries TRBV9 and TRBJ2-3; 11 bases align to TRBD2. Per germline, CDR1 SGDLS and CDR2 YYNGEE. The CDR3 has 15 residues. V trimming: 3 bases; J trimming: 4 bases; junction bases outside the gene matches: 4. CDR3 DNA sequence: TGTGCCAGCAGCGATAGCGGGGGGGAAGCAGATACGCAGTATTTT. This codes for CASSDSGGEADTQYF.

This clone was counted a single time. This sequence joins TRBV19 and TRBJ1-2, with 9 bases fitting TRBD1. The CDR3 totals 13 residues. Trimming at V came to 6 bases and at J to 8 bases, leaving 7 bases not matched to a gene. The germline V gene has CDR1 LNHDA and CDR2 SQIVND (reference sequence). The DNA of the CDR3 is TGTGCCAGTAGGGCGGGACAGGGTGGAGGCTACACCTTC. Residues: CASRAGQGGGYTF.

This chain uses TRBV5-4 with TRBJ2-3, with 13 bases lining up with TRBD2. Germline V gene data show CDR1 as SGHNT and CDR2 as YYREEE (reference sequence). This CDR3 is built from 17 residues. V trimming: 3 bases; J trimming: 4 bases; junction bases outside the gene matches: 8. This CDR3 is CASSWTTSGRDADTQYF. The CDR3 DNA is TGTGCCAGCAGCTGGACTACTAGCGGGAGGGATGCAGATACGCAGTATTTT.

The chain carries TRBV5-1 and TRBJ2-4, with D possibly being TRBD2 (7 bases). Germline CDR1 is SGHRS and CDR2 is YFSETQ. The CDR3 covers 15 residues. V lost 0 bases, J lost 4 bases, and 11 bases lay in between. The CDR3 region is CASSLEGEGKNIQYF. The CDR3, as DNA: TGCGCCAGCAGCTTGGAGGGGGAGGGAAAAAACATTCAGTACTTC.

The rearrangement uses TRBV2 and TRBJ1-2; tentatively, D is TRBD1 (6 bases). The CDR3 sequence is 14 residues long. The germline V gene has CDR1 SNHLY and CDR2 FYNNEI. Trimming cost V 6 bases and J 13 bases, with 24 bases left between them. The CDR3 DNA reads as TGTGCCAGCAGCCCTACAGGGACGATTTATGGCCGCACCTTC. The encoded protein is CASSPTGTIYGRTF. The full variable domain, rest sourced from reference TRBV2 and TRBJ1-2, is EPEVTQTPSHQVTQMGQEVILRCVPISNHLYFYWYRQILGQKVEFLVSFYNNEISEKSEIFDDQFSVERPDGSNFTLKIRSTKLEDSAMYFCASSPTGTIYGRTFGSGTRLTVV.

V is TRBV5-4 and J is TRBJ1-2; 8 nucleotides align to TRBD1. Per the germline V gene, CDR1 is SGHNT and CDR2 is YYREEE (reference sequence). J lost 7 bases, V lost 4 bases, and 18 bases had no gene match. The CDR3 contains 17 residues. Here the CDR3 DNA reads TGTGCCAGCAGCATCCTAGGGACAGGAATGATTCTTCGTGGCTACACCTTC. Encoded protein: CASSILGTGMILRGYTF.

This chain joins TRBV30 and TRBJ1-1, with 7 bases that match TRBD1. V dropped 3 bases and J dropped 6; count of bases not matched to a gene: 13. CDR3 length: 15 amino acids. From germline, CDR1 is GTSNPN and CDR2 SVGIG (reference sequence). CDR3 sequence (DNA): TGTGCCTGGAGAGACAGACAGGGTAGGTTTGCTGAAGCTTTCTTT. It yields the protein CAWRDRQGRFAEAFF.

The V gene is TRBV18, the J gene TRBJ1-5, with D maybe TRBD1 (5 bases). Looked up from germline, CDR1 is KGHSH and CDR2 is LQKENI. V lost 3 bases and J lost 8, with 17 bases in between. This CDR3 spans 15 amino acids. The CDR3 DNA is TGTGCCAGCTCACCGACGCAGGGCCGTGGGAAGCCCCAGCATTTT. Translated, it gives CASSPTQGRGKPQHF.

The gene calls are TRBV11-2 and TRBJ2-5; 7 positions agree with TRBD1. The V segment lost 1 base and the J segment 5 bases; nucleotides outside the gene matches: 10. CDR1 is SGHAT, CDR2 FQNNGV, per germline. CDR3 length: 16 residues. The CDR3 nucleotides read TGTGCCAGCAGCTTAGTCACAGGGGCTAGTGGGGAGACCCAGTACTTC. Translation: CASSLVTGASGETQYF.

This clone was counted between two and nine times. The junction departs from germline at one end; a sequencing error may be responsible. The chain carries TRBV7-3 and TRBJ2-7; 8 nucleotides line up with TRBD1. The CDR3 runs to 16 residues. Germline CDR1 and CDR2: SGHTA and FQGTGA. As DNA, the CDR3 is TGCGCCAGCAGCCCCCTGGGAGCAGGGGGCAAGAACGAGCAGTACTTC. Protein product: CASSPLGAGGKNEQYF. Based on the CDR3 plus reference TRBV7-3 and TRBJ2-7, the full variable domain is GAGVSQTPSNKVTEKGKYVELRCDPISGHTALYWYRQSLGQGPEFLIYFQGTGAADDSGLPNDRFFAVRPEGSVSTLKIQRTERGDSAVYLCASSPLGAGGKNEQYFGPGTRLTVT.

The rearrangement joins TRBV29-1 to TRBJ2-1; 7 bases match TRBD2. Germline-derived CDR1 and CDR2 are SQVTM and ANQGSEA. Trimming removed 3 bases from V and 2 bases from J; junction bases left unmatched: 4. The CDR3 length is 14 residues. Written as DNA, the CDR3 is TGCAGCGTTGAGGGGCGGGGGACCTACAATGAGCAGTTCTTC. It is translated as CSVEGRGTYNEQFF.

This chain links TRBV4-1 with TRBJ1-1; 7 bases fit TRBD1. V lost 4 bases, J lost 5 bases, and 7 bases stayed unmatched. The CDR3 runs 14 residues. CDR1 and CDR2 (germline): MGHRA, YSYEKL. The CDR3 nucleotides are TGCGCCAGCAGCCGCCTGACAGGGTTGACTGAAGCTTTCTTT. Translated: CASSRLTGLTEAFF.

This clone was found once. V and J are TRBV6-6 and TRBJ1-6; the match to TRBD1 covers 12 bases. CDR1 is MNHNY, CDR2 SVGAGI, per germline (reference sequence). Losses at the gene ends were 7 bases for V and 10 bases for J; bases not matched to a gene: 5. The CDR3 totals 14 residues. The CDR3 reads CASTPGQGASPLHF. The CDR3 nucleotides read TGTGCCAGCACCCCGGGACAGGGGGCCTCACCCCTCCACTTT.

This rearrangement joins TRBV7-6 to TRBJ2-3; possible D gene TRBD2, 5 bases. CDR3 length: 13 residues. Germline V gene sequence: CDR1 SGHVS, CDR2 FNYEAQ. V was trimmed by 1 base and J by 11 bases, leaving 13 bases between them. The CDR3 coding sequence is TGTGCCAGCAGCTTAGGAGGGCTGGGTGTGCAGTATTTT. Its translation is CASSLGGLGVQYF.

This clone was detected only a few times. This rearrangement joins TRBV9 to TRBJ2-1; the match to TRBD2 covers 13 bases. This CDR3 has 14 residues. V lost 6 bases, J lost 8 bases, and 5 bases stayed unmatched. From germline, CDR1 is SGDLS and CDR2 YYNGEE. The CDR3, as DNA: TGTGCCAGCACCCGGACTAGCGGGGGTTATGAGCAGTTCTTC. Its protein is CASTRTSGGYEQFF.

This clone was counted only a few times. This chain links TRBV7-9 with TRBJ1-6, with a possible D match to TRBD1 (5 bases). In germline, CDR1 is SEHNR, CDR2 FQNEAQ (reference sequence). This CDR3 is 12 amino acids long. V was shortened by 2 bases and J by 10 bases, with 6 bases between the two germline ends. CDR3 nucleotides: TGTGCCAGCAGCTTATCAGGGTCACCCCTCCACTTT. Translation: CASSLSGSPLHF.

The chain combines TRBV19 with TRBJ1-5, with 7 bases identical to TRBD1. The CDR3 sequence is 13 residues long. Germline-derived CDR1 and CDR2 are LNHDA and SQIVND (reference sequence). V shed 5 bases, J shed 6 bases, and the junction held 4 bases outside the gene matches. DNA of the CDR3: TGTGCCAGTAGTCAGGGGACAGCTCAGCCCCAGCATTTT. This gives the protein CASSQGTAQPQHF.

The chain uses TRBV30 and TRBJ2-1; the match to TRBD2 covers 13 bases. This CDR3 has 20 residues. Germline CDR1 GTSNPN, CDR2 SVGIG (reference sequence). Trimming at V came to 3 bases and at J to 0 bases, leaving 14 bases not matched to a gene. CDR3 sequence (DNA): TGTGCCTGGAGGGACTACAGAAAGACTAGCGGGAGGCTCTCCTACAATGAGCAGTTCTTC. It specifies CAWRDYRKTSGRLSYNEQFF.